These 22 T cell receptor beta chains share one sample of origin, sequenced in a study of shared clonotypes between healthy human individuals. Using immunoSEQ multiplex PCR, the repertoire was profiled, and TCRdb retains in-frame clones only, with some absent. This sample carries 1.5 million to 2.5 million clones, around 96% of them seen once, and the ten largest clones take more than 0.9%. Positive CCR7 selection of CD45RO-negative cells yielded the naive CD8 cells, and terminally differentiated effector memory CD45RA+ cells were excluded. Sequencing used naive CD8+ T cells sorted from blood. All receptors come from a man aged 18 to 35 in good health.

This clone was detected once. The chain links TRBV7-2 to TRBJ2-1; 14 bases are a match to TRBD2. This CDR3 contains 19 residues. Germline loops: CDR1 SGHTA, CDR2 FQGNSA. V trimming: 1 base; J trimming: 4 bases; junction bases outside the gene matches: 9. The CDR3 nucleotides read TGTGCCAGCAGCTTAGATGTGACTAGCGGGAGGGTCGCTTACAATGAGCAGTTCTTC. Protein product: CASSLDVTSGRVAYNEQFF.

The V call is TRBV7-6, the J call TRBJ1-2, with D unclear. Germline loops: CDR1 SGHVS, CDR2 FNYEAQ. The V gene lost 1 base and the J gene lost 4 bases, with 13 bases spanning the gap. The CDR3 loop spans 15 amino acids. CDR3 region: CASSLGTDSPYGYTF. The DNA of the CDR3 is TGTGCCAGCAGCTTAGGGACGGACTCCCCCTATGGCTACACCTTC.

This clone was detected only once. This sequence joins TRBV2 and TRBJ1-2; 7 nucleotides agree with TRBD1. The CDR3 runs 16 residues. Trimming cost V 5 bases and J 7 bases; bases outside gene matches: 16. Germline V gene sequence: CDR1 SNHLY, CDR2 FYNNEI. The CDR3 spells CASSTDRDSPRGGYTF. In nucleotides, the CDR3 is TGTGCCAGCAGTACCGATCGGGACAGCCCAAGGGGTGGCTACACCTTC.

The chain employs TRBV29-1 and TRBJ1-3, with D perhaps TRBD1 (6 bases). V was cut by 6 bases and J by 0 bases, with 12 bases left in between. This CDR3 spans 14 amino acids. Germline values: CDR1 SQVTM, CDR2 ANQGSEA. CDR3: CSVVTGLSGNTIYF. CDR3 nucleotides: TGCAGCGTAGTGACAGGCCTCTCTGGAAACACCATATATTTT.

J is TRBJ1-6 and V is TRBV10-3, with 9 bases fitting TRBD1. Germline V gene lookup returns CDR1 ENHRY and CDR2 SYGVKD. Germline trimming cut 2 bases from V and 8 bases from J; bases unmatched to any gene: 4. The CDR3 covers 15 residues. CDR3 in DNA: TGTGCCATCAGTGAGGACAGGGGGGGTGATTCACCCCTCCACTTT. The encoded protein is CAISEDRGGDSPLHF.

The chain employs TRBV5-1 and TRBJ1-1; 7 bases are a match to TRBD1. Germline V CDR1 and CDR2: SGHRS, YFSETQ. This CDR3 is 14 amino acids long. V lost 2 bases, J lost 4 bases, and 5 bases stayed unmatched. CDR3 region: CASSLQGLGTEAFF. Written as DNA, the CDR3 is TGCGCCAGCAGCTTACAGGGGTTAGGCACTGAAGCTTTCTTT.

This sequence joins TRBV27 and TRBJ1-2; maybe TRBD1 (5 bases). The CDR3 consists of 15 residues. Germline V gene lookup returns CDR1 MNHEY and CDR2 SMNVEV (reference sequence). The ends were cut back, 2 bases at V and 2 bases at J, with 12 bases in the middle. The chain's CDR3 is CASSLMGVGNYGYTF. In DNA form, the CDR3 reads TGTGCCAGCAGTTTAATGGGGGTCGGGAACTATGGCTACACCTTC.

The chain uses TRBV11-2 and TRBJ2-1, with D tentatively TRBD2 (6 bases). The CDR3 is 13 residues long. V was shortened by 8 bases and J by 4 bases, with 12 bases between the two germline ends. Per the germline V gene, CDR1 is SGHAT and CDR2 is FQNNGV. Here the CDR3 reads CASLGLSYNEQFF. The DNA of the CDR3 is TGTGCCAGCTTGGGACTGTCATACAATGAGCAGTTCTTC.

The V call is TRBV12-5, the J call TRBJ2-7, with 13 bases lining up with TRBD2. This CDR3 is 14 amino acids long. CDR1 is LGHNT, CDR2 FRNRAP, per germline. V gave up 5 bases and J gave up 5 bases; unmatched junction bases: 3. The CDR3 nucleotides are TGTGCTAGTGGTCCTGGACTAGCGGGAGACGAGCAGTACTTC. Residues: CASGPGLAGDEQYF. Together with reference TRBV12-5 and TRBJ2-7, the CDR3 gives the full variable domain: DARVTQTPRHKVTEMGQEVTMRCQPILGHNTVFWYRQTMMQGLELLAYFRNRAPLDDSGMPKDRFSAEMPDATLATLKIQPSEPRDSAVYFCASGPGLAGDEQYFGPGTRLTVT.

This chain links TRBV7-9 with TRBJ1-2; D is possibly TRBD1 (5 bases). Germline V CDR1 and CDR2: SEHNR, FQNEAQ (reference sequence). Trimming cost V 4 bases and J 2 bases, with 17 bases left between them. CDR3 length equals 16 residues. The CDR3 spells CASSSLASGGNYGYTF. CDR3 bases: TGTGCCAGCAGCTCCTTAGCCTCGGGGGGGAACTATGGCTACACCTTC. The full variable domain, in which reference TRBV7-9 and TRBJ1-2 provide the parts outside the CDR3, is DTGVSQNPRHKITKRGQNVTFRCDPISEHNRLYWYRQTLGQGPEFLTYFQNEAQLEKSRLLSDRFSAERPKGSFSTLEIQRTEQGDSAMYLCASSSLASGGNYGYTFGSGTRLTVV.

The chain joins TRBV25-1 to TRBJ1-1; D not resolved. The germline V gene has CDR1 MGHDK and CDR2 SYGVNS. Trimming pared 4 bases from V and 0 bases from J, leaving 9 bases between. The CDR3 spans 14 residues. The CDR3 here is CASSVGSMNTEAFF. DNA of the CDR3: TGTGCCAGCAGTGTTGGGAGCATGAACACTGAAGCTTTCTTT.

Worth noting for this clone: The sample contains more than one DNA sequence encoding this CDR3. The chain couples TRBV5-6 to TRBJ1-6, with 10 positions matching TRBD1. The CDR3 spans 14 residues. Germline V CDR1 and CDR2: SGHDT, YYEEEE. Trimming took 3 bases from V and 8 from J; bases not matched to a gene: 2. This chain's CDR3 is CASSSGTGDSPLHF. Written as DNA, the CDR3 is TGTGCCAGCAGCTCCGGGACAGGGGATTCACCCCTCCACTTT.

CDR3 in DNA: TGTGCCAGCAGCCCCCTCCCTATAGCCCCCTCCTACGAGCAGTACTTC. The encoded protein is CASSPLPIAPSYEQYF. The chain couples TRBV27 to TRBJ2-7, with no clear D. V dropped 6 bases and J dropped 0 bases, with 18 bases sitting between them. The CDR3 has 16 residues. Germline values: CDR1 MNHEY, CDR2 SMNVEV (reference sequence).

The J gene is TRBJ1-1, the V gene TRBV25-1, with TRBD1 as a possible D gene (5 bases). Germline V gives CDR1 MGHDK, CDR2 SYGVNS. Between the trimmed V and J ends, which lost 7 bases and 6 bases, there was a span of 12 bases. The CDR3 extends over 12 amino acids. The CDR3: CASIGPGPEAFF. CDR3 bases: TGTGCCAGCATCGGCCCGGGGCCTGAAGCTTTCTTT.

The table lists this clone with a count of one. The chain recombines TRBV7-9 with TRBJ2-2, with D hard to call. The length of the CDR3 is 11 residues. The V gene's germline CDR1 is SEHNR and CDR2 FQNEAQ (reference sequence). V shed 6 bases and J shed 6 bases, with 5 bases lying between them. CDR3: CASSRSGELFF. In DNA, the CDR3 is TGTGCCAGCAGTAGGTCCGGGGAGCTGTTTTTT. Supplemented by reference TRBV7-9 and TRBJ2-2, the full variable domain reads DTGVSQNPRHKITKRGQNVTFRCDPISEHNRLYWYRQTLGQGPEFLTYFQNEAQLEKSRLLSDRFSAERPKGSFSTLEIQRTEQGDSAMYLCASSRSGELFFGEGSRLTVL.

J is TRBJ1-1 and V is TRBV7-9; 8 bases fit TRBD1. This CDR3 has 14 amino acids. Germline values: CDR1 SEHNR, CDR2 FQNEAQ (reference sequence). J lost 7 bases, V lost 5 bases, and 9 bases had no gene match. CDR3 sequence reads: CASSPPIDRGEAFF. The CDR3 nucleotides are TGTGCCAGCAGCCCCCCCATAGACAGGGGTGAAGCTTTCTTT.

A word on this clone: Other DNA sequences from this sample encode an identical CDR3 as well. The J gene is TRBJ1-1, the V gene TRBV6-5; D is uncertain. Trimming removed 8 bases at V and 1 base at J, with 8 bases between. Germline CDR1 and CDR2: MNHEY and SVGAGI. The CDR3 sequence is 12 residues long. Here the CDR3 reads CASSPGNTEAFF. The CDR3 DNA reads as TGTGCCAGCTCTCCAGGGAACACTGAAGCTTTCTTT.

CDR3 coding DNA: TGTGCCTGGGAGACTAGCGGGGCTCCCAACTACGAGCAGTACTTC. Protein sequence: CAWETSGAPNYEQYF. The V and J genes are TRBV30 and TRBJ2-7, with 11 positions matching TRBD2. Trimming removed 5 bases from V and 3 bases from J; junction bases left unmatched: 9. Germline V CDR1 and CDR2: GTSNPN, SVGIG (reference sequence). The CDR3 contains 15 residues.

The chain is built from TRBV2 and TRBJ1-4; 7 nucleotides match TRBD1. The CDR3 length is 15 residues. Trimming at V came to 4 bases and at J to 4 bases, leaving 6 bases not matched to a gene. Germline V gene data show CDR1 as SNHLY and CDR2 as FYNNEI. In DNA form, the CDR3 reads TGTGCCAGCAGTGCCTACAGGGGCAGTAATGAAAAACTGTTTTTT. Its protein product is CASSAYRGSNEKLFF.

J is TRBJ2-1 and V is TRBV4-3; D is tentatively TRBD1 or TRBD2 (5 bases each). V was shortened by 0 bases and J by 5 bases, with 14 bases between the two germline ends. This CDR3 region has 16 residues. Germline CDR1 and CDR2: LGHNA and YSLEER. The CDR3, as DNA: TGCGCCAGCAGCCAAGATACCGGGACGAAAAACAATGAGCAGTTCTTC. Its protein product is CASSQDTGTKNNEQFF.

This chain connects TRBV4-1 to TRBJ1-4, with unresolved D. The germline V gene encodes CDR1 MGHRA and CDR2 YSYEKL. Trimming removed 0 bases at V and 0 bases at J, with 5 bases between. The CDR3 spans 15 residues. CDR3 bases: TGCGCCAGCAGCCAAGAGGAGACAACTAATGAAAAACTGTTTTTT. Its protein is CASSQEETTNEKLFF.

This clone was detected once. The J gene is TRBJ2-4, the V gene TRBV4-1; 7 bases line up with TRBD1. Germline CDR1 and CDR2: MGHRA and YSYEKL. The trim removed 6 bases at V and 5 bases at J, leaving 7 bases unmatched. The CDR3 runs to 14 residues. CDR3: CASSPGTVENIQYF. DNA for the CDR3: TGCGCCAGCAGTCCGGGGACAGTTGAAAACATTCAGTACTTC.